This T cell receptor (beta chain) was obtained from a study of PD-1 blockade in classical Hodgkin lymphoma. General study findings and limits: TCR diversity at baseline was reported to be reduced in newly diagnosed patients relative to healthy donors.

Germline V CDR1 and CDR2: SEHNR, FQNEAQ (reference sequence). V lost 6 bases and J lost 7, with 21 bases in between. The CDR3 length is 15 residues. Time point meaning: newly diagnosed, previously untreated cHL patient sample. Magnetic negative selection of thawed PBMCs was the method by which CD4+ T cells were purified. Comparison samples consisted of PBMCs from newly diagnosed, untreated classical Hodgkin lymphoma. The table came from immunoSEQ multiplex PCR; TCRdb's copy has only in-frame clones and leaves some out. Found here are roughly 23,000 clones, approximately 92% of them singletons; the top ten hold 0.25% to 0.3%. As concerns this clone: Its specificity is unknown.

Sequencing input: CD4+ T cells from blood. The TCR comes from a human donor with classical Hodgkin lymphoma. The rearrangement uses TRBV7-9 and TRBJ1-2, with D perhaps TRBD1 (5 bases). CDR3 in DNA: TGTGCCAGCAGGTCTTTGGGGGACTGGAGGACTGGCTACACCTTC. Amino acid sequence: CASRSLGDWRTGYTF.